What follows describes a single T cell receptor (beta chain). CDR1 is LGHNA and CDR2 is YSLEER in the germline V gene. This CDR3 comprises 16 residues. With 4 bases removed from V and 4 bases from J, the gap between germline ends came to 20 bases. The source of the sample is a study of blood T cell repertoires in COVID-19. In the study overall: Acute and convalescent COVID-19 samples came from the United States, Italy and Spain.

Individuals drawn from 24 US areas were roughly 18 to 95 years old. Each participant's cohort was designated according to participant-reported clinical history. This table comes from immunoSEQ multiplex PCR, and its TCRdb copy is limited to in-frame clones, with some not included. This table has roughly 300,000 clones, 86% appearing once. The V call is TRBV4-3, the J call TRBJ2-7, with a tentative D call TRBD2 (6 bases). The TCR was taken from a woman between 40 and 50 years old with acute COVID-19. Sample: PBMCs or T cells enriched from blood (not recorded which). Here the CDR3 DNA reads TGCGCCAGCAGCCTGAACCTGGGGCGGGGACCTTACGAGCAGTACTTC. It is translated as CASSLNLGRGPYEQYF.